The 18 T cell receptor beta chains below all came from one sample that was sequenced in a study of identical twins. MiXCR, applied by TCRdb to the 5' RACE reads, yields one record per CDR3 protein. The sample holds some 97,000 distinct CDR3 sequences, 4.5% to 6.5% seen once. Specimen: memory T cells sorted from blood. These receptors were collected from a woman aged 50 to 60 in good health.

This clonotype was counted many times. The J gene is TRBJ1-4, the V gene TRBV14; tentatively, D is TRBD1 (5 bases). Per the germline V gene, CDR1 is SGHDN and CDR2 is FVKESK. The germline V and J ends were trimmed by 1 base and 0 bases, with 12 bases remaining between them. The length of the CDR3 is 17 residues. The CDR3 sequence is CASSQGGSFTTNEKLFF. The CDR3 DNA is TGTGCCAGCAGCCAAGGGGGCAGCTTCACAACTAATGAAAAACTGTTTTTT.

Ten or more counts support this clonotype. The chain links TRBV20-1 to TRBJ2-3; D unresolved. The V gene's germline CDR1 is DFQATT and CDR2 SNEGSKA (reference sequence). Trimming removed 6 bases from V and 1 base from J, with 11 bases in between. This CDR3 contains 13 residues. CDR3 sequence reads: CSAEDGRTDTQYF. CDR3 sequence (DNA): TGCAGTGCCGAGGACGGACGCACAGATACGCAGTATTTT.

This clonotype was seen repeatedly, ten times or more. This chain links TRBV5-5 with TRBJ2-7, with D perhaps TRBD1 or TRBD2 (9 bases each). Trimming shortened V by 3 bases and J by 5 bases, and 24 bases separated the two germline ends. Germline V lookup: CDR1 SGHKS, CDR2 YYEKEE (reference sequence). This CDR3 has 17 amino acids. The CDR3 sequence is CASSSMASGTGRDEQYF. The CDR3 DNA is TGTGCCAGCAGCTCGATGGCTAGCGGGACAGGGAGGGACGAGCAGTACTTC.

This clonotype came up a few times. The chain has TRBV5-1 and TRBJ2-7; D is unresolved. V was shortened by 1 base and J by 5 bases, with 10 bases between the two germline ends. The CDR3 contains 13 residues. Germline V gene lookup returns CDR1 SGHRS and CDR2 YFSETQ. The CDR3 sequence: CASSLQPSDEQYF. CDR3 nucleotides: TGCGCCAGCAGCTTGCAACCTTCCGACGAGCAGTACTTC.

V and J are TRBV6-6 and TRBJ1-1; D is uncertain. The CDR3 totals 14 residues. Germline CDR1 and CDR2: MNHNY and SVGAGI (reference sequence). V was clipped by 0 bases and J by 2 bases, with 7 bases between them. CDR3 sequence (DNA): TGTGCCAGCAGTTACTCACACATTAACACTGAAGCTTTCTTT. Protein product: CASSYSHINTEAFF.

This clonotype came up many times. The rearrangement joins TRBV3-1 to TRBJ2-1; tentatively, D is TRBD1 (5 bases). Germline-derived CDR1 and CDR2 are LGHDT and YNNKEL (reference sequence). The length of the CDR3 is 15 residues. Trimming shortened V by 1 base and J by 0 bases, and 7 bases separated the two germline ends. The CDR3 protein is CASSQGQLSYNEQFF. CDR3 nucleotides: TGTGCCAGCAGCCAAGGACAGCTCTCCTACAATGAGCAGTTCTTC.

A note on this clonotype: This may be a read error, as it is one base from a much larger clone. The rearrangement joins TRBV29-1 to TRBJ2-2; 10 bases are shared with TRBD2. The CDR3 covers 14 residues. CDR1 and CDR2 (germline): SQVTM, ANQGSEA. V lost 5 bases, J lost 7 bases, and 7 bases stayed unmatched. CDR3 loop: CSVPRAGGVGELFF. The CDR3 DNA reads as TGCAGCGTTCCAAGAGCGGGAGGGGTCGGGGAGCTGTTTTTT.

This clonotype was found many times. The chain links TRBV6-6 to TRBJ2-1; 8 nucleotides align to TRBD1. Germline loops: CDR1 MNHNY, CDR2 SVGAGI (reference sequence). This CDR3 has 14 amino acids. Losses at the gene ends were 6 bases for V and 8 bases for J; bases not matched to a gene: 9. The CDR3 DNA sequence: TGTGCCAGCAGACGTCAGGGGGCGCGGTATGAGCAGTTCTTC. Its translation is CASRRQGARYEQFF.

This clonotype occurred many times. The chain carries TRBV7-2 and TRBJ2-7; D gene unclear. Trimming stripped 3 bases from V and 5 bases from J, with 14 bases between. In germline, CDR1 is SGHTA, CDR2 FQGNSA. This CDR3 has 14 residues. The CDR3 region has the DNA TGTGCCAGCAGCTTTGACTCAGGATCAAACGAGCAGTACTTC. Its translation: CASSFDSGSNEQYF.

This clonotype was counted ten times or more. The chain has TRBV19 and TRBJ2-1; 8 nucleotides agree with TRBD2. This CDR3 has 15 residues. Germline CDR1 and CDR2: LNHDA and SQIVND (reference sequence). V shed 5 bases, J shed 5 bases, and the junction held 8 bases outside the gene matches. CDR3 sequence reads: CASSRAGAGDNEQFF. DNA for the CDR3: TGTGCCAGTAGTCGAGCGGGAGCTGGGGACAATGAGCAGTTCTTC.

This clonotype was detected ten times or more. J is TRBJ2-3 and V is TRBV6-5; D unclear. There are 14 residues in the CDR3. V dropped 0 bases and J dropped 3 bases, with 7 bases sitting between them. Germline V gene sequence: CDR1 MNHEY, CDR2 SVGAGI. The CDR3 DNA sequence: TGTGCCAGCAGTTACTCTTTGGGAACAGATACGCAGTATTTT. Its protein product is CASSYSLGTDTQYF.

V gene TRBV4-2 combines with J gene TRBJ2-3, with TRBD2 identical over 7 bases. The germline CDR1 and CDR2 sequences are LGHNA and YNFKEQ. There are 17 residues in the CDR3. Trimming removed 5 bases from V and 2 bases from J; junction bases left unmatched: 13. The DNA for the CDR3 is TGTGCCAGCAGCGGCGAGGGGAGCGGGAAACCCACAGATACGCAGTATTTT. It yields the protein CASSGEGSGKPTDTQYF.

This clonotype was found many times. The chain uses TRBV11-2 and TRBJ1-2; D remains ambiguous. Trimming took off 6 bases at V and 6 bases at J, with 20 bases between the two ends. The CDR3 is 15 amino acids. Germline assignment: CDR1 SGHAT and CDR2 FQNNGV. The CDR3: CASSPNPRALDGYTF. The CDR3 DNA reads TGTGCCAGCAGTCCCAATCCACGGGCCCTGGATGGCTACACCTTC.

This clonotype was detected many times. The chain carries TRBV7-2 and TRBJ2-3; D may be TRBD2 (5 bases). The V gene's germline CDR1 is SGHTA and CDR2 FQGNSA. The CDR3 totals 13 residues. Trimming removed 6 bases at V and 2 bases at J, with 9 bases between. DNA of the CDR3: TGTGCCAGCAGTAGCGCAAACACAGATACGCAGTATTTT. It specifies CASSSANTDTQYF.

The chain recombines TRBV7-8 with TRBJ2-5; a possible D gene is TRBD2 (5 bases). Deletions cut 5 bases from V and 7 bases from J, with 14 bases between. The CDR3 runs 13 residues. The germline V gene encodes CDR1 SGHVS and CDR2 FQNEAQ. The CDR3 sequence: CASSRTSSGTQYF. The CDR3 coding sequence is TGTGCCAGCAGCCGAACTAGTTCCGGGACCCAGTACTTC.

This clonotype was seen at least ten times. V and J are TRBV6-5 and TRBJ1-3; TRBD1 might be the D (6 bases). The germline gives CDR1 MNHEY, CDR2 SVGAGI. Trimming removed 5 bases from V and 1 base from J, with 12 bases in between. The CDR3 loop spans 15 amino acids. Here the CDR3 reads CASSPPQGSGNTIYF. In DNA form, the CDR3 reads TGTGCCAGCAGTCCCCCCCAGGGGTCTGGAAACACCATATATTTT.

This clonotype was seen at least ten times. The chain combines TRBV4-1 with TRBJ2-2; unclear D gene. The V and J ends lost 0 bases and 5 bases respectively, with 4 bases between them. Per germline, CDR1 MGHRA and CDR2 YSYEKL. The CDR3 contains 13 residues. CDR3 sequence: CASSQEMTGELFF. CDR3 nucleotides: TGCGCCAGCAGCCAAGAGATGACCGGGGAGCTGTTTTTT.

This clonotype was detected many times. J is TRBJ2-2 and V is TRBV12-3 or TRBV12-4, with TRBD1 identical over 7 bases. V lost 1 base and J lost 16; bases outside the gene matches: 6. The CDR3 consists of 12 residues. The CDR3 region is CASSLESGQKFF. The CDR3 DNA is TGTGCCAGCAGTTTAGAATCGGGACAGAAGTTTTTT.